These 7 T cell receptor beta chains were sequenced from one sample in a study of somatic mutations in cytotoxic T cells in rheumatoid arthritis. The repertoire was sequenced with immunoSEQ multiplex PCR; TCRdb's copy has only in-frame clones and lacks some. Among 16,000 or so clones listed, 60% to 85% were seen once. Sequencing was performed on CD8+ T cells sorted from blood. The receptor set was obtained from an adult with rheumatoid arthritis.

The rearrangement links TRBV11-2 to TRBJ2-1; D may correspond to TRBD1 or TRBD2 (6 bases each). Germline V CDR1 and CDR2: SGHAT, FQNNGV. The CDR3 has 12 residues. V was pared by 3 bases and J by 9 bases, with 9 bases between. CDR3 loop: CASSFRGLEQFF. CDR3 in DNA: TGTGCCAGCAGCTTCAGGGGACTTGAGCAGTTCTTC.

In nucleotides, the CDR3 is TGCGCCAGCAGCTTGGAGCTACCCCGGGTCGAGCAGTACTTC. The encoded protein is CASSLELPRVEQYF. This chain links TRBV5-1 with TRBJ2-7; D is ambiguous. The CDR3 extends over 14 amino acids. CDR1 and CDR2 (germline): SGHRS, YFSETQ. V lost 0 bases and J lost 6, with 13 bases in between.

This clone was seen a handful of times. The chain couples TRBV5-1 to TRBJ1-1; unclear D gene. CDR3 size: 13 residues. V was pared by 1 base and J by 3 bases, with 7 bases between. Germline CDR1 SGHRS, CDR2 YFSETQ. CDR3: CASSLSGDTEAFF. For the CDR3, the DNA is TGCGCCAGCAGCTTGAGCGGGGACACTGAAGCTTTCTTT.

V usage is TRBV10-3 and J usage is TRBJ2-3; the match to TRBD2 covers 11 bases. V shed 3 bases and J 4 bases; nucleotides not matched to a gene: 12. The CDR3 loop spans 18 amino acids. CDR1 is ENHRY and CDR2 is SYGVKD in the germline V gene. CDR3 in amino acids: CAISEANSGGALSDTQYF. CDR3 nucleotides: TGTGCCATCAGTGAAGCTAATAGCGGGGGGGCCCTCTCAGATACGCAGTATTTT.

This clone was seen a handful of times. The CDR3 sequence is CASLGQSTNEKLFF. CDR3 sequence (DNA): TGTGCCAGCTTGGGACAGTCAACTAATGAAAAACTGTTTTTT. The V call is TRBV7-9, the J call TRBJ1-4, with 7 nucleotides matching TRBD1. The CDR3 contains 14 residues. Germline V gives CDR1 SEHNR, CDR2 FQNEAQ (reference sequence). After removal of 8 bases from V and 0 bases from J, the junction contained 3 bases not matched to a gene.

The rearrangement links TRBV9 to TRBJ1-1, with D possibly matching TRBD1 (5 bases). From germline, CDR1 is SGDLS and CDR2 YYNGEE. V lost 0 bases to trimming and J lost 2 bases, with 11 bases between them. This CDR3 spans 15 amino acids. The CDR3 here is CASSVVERGNTEAFF. The CDR3 nucleotides read TGTGCCAGCAGCGTAGTTGAAAGGGGCAACACTGAAGCTTTCTTT.

The J gene is TRBJ1-2, the V gene TRBV29-1; perhaps TRBD1 as D (5 bases). V was clipped by 5 bases and J by 6 bases, with 10 bases between them. The CDR3 runs 11 residues. The germline V gene encodes CDR1 SQVTM and CDR2 ANQGSEA. CDR3 nucleotide sequence: TGCAGCGTTCGCAGGGATCATGGCTACACCTTC. It codes for CSVRRDHGYTF.